This T cell receptor (beta chain) originates from a study of tumor and adjacent non-tumor tissue in lung cancer. Study in general: The cohort had 12 to 13 adenocarcinoma, 2 squamous cell and 1 small cell patients. Stage I to III disease affected some 11 men and about five women aged about 30 to 76.

CDR1 and CDR2 (germline): MNHNY, SVGAGI (reference sequence). The CDR3 contains 15 residues. The template was RNA from unsorted bulk tissue. This non-tumor lung sample came from over 3 cm beyond the tumor edge. Three rounds of nested PCR, following a modified ARM-PCR protocol, produced the TCRbeta library. TCRdb recomputed calls from the multiplex PCR reads with MiXCR, one row per CDR3 protein. The sample records some 99,000 distinct CDR3 sequences, about 61% being singletons. Turning to this clonotype: A much larger clone differs from this one at a single base, so this may be a read error.

The sequenced sample consisted of distant non-tumor lung tissue. This chain uses TRBV6-6 with TRBJ2-1, with 7 bases that match TRBD2. The sequence derives from a man aged 55-75 years with non-small cell lung cancer. CDR3 sequence reads: CANSAPESGIREQFF. CDR3 DNA sequence: TGTGCCAACAGTGCCCCCGAAAGCGGGATACGTGAGCAGTTCTTC.